This T cell receptor beta chain was captured in a study of blood T cell repertoires in COVID-19. Across the whole study: COVID-19 samples from acute and convalescent phases originated in the United States, Italy and Spain. T cells, B-cell-depleted T cells, or PBMCs provided the cDNA or gDNA that served as material.

In the study's own analysis: The assay estimated nucleated cells by amplifying reference gene primers. Clones were sequenced by immunoSEQ multiplex PCR, and TCRdb holds only the in-frame ones, with some missing. The V and J calls and clone size were taken over from that table, and D and trimming were inferred from the DNA. Among around 68,000 clones, roughly 89% were seen once, and the ten largest hold 7.5% to 9%. V trimming: 5 bases; J trimming: 4 bases; junction bases outside the gene matches: 4. The CDR3 covers 13 residues. This sequence originates from a man aged 50-60 years with active COVID-19. The gene calls are TRBV12-3 or TRBV12-4 and TRBJ1-1, with 7 bases that match TRBD1. Sample: peripheral blood. Here the CDR3 reads CASSVNRGTEAFF. The CDR3 DNA is TGTGCCAGCAGTGTCAACAGGGGCACTGAAGCTTTCTTT.